This T cell receptor beta chain stems from a study of identical twins. Study-wide points: Zero-insertion analyses might be partly confounded by invariant T cells like MAIT and iNKT.

Trimming removed 1 base from V and 5 bases from J, with 8 bases in between. Germline-derived CDR1 and CDR2 are SGHAT and FQNNGV. This CDR3 contains 14 residues. TCRdb passed the 5' RACE reads through MiXCR, listing each CDR3 protein once. The table has approximately 220,000 distinct CDR3 sequences, approximately 8.3% seen once. This clonotype came up a few times. What it binds is not known. Separately, the same data were catalogued under a study of yellow fever vaccine responses in identical twins.

This TCR was recovered from a woman younger than 35 in good health. The sample comprised memory (CD45RO+) T cells sorted from blood. V gene TRBV11-2 combines with J gene TRBJ1-4; D remains ambiguous. Here the CDR3 DNA reads TGTGCCAGCAGCTTAGTTAGCAGCAATGAAAAACTGTTTTTT. Residues: CASSLVSSNEKLFF.